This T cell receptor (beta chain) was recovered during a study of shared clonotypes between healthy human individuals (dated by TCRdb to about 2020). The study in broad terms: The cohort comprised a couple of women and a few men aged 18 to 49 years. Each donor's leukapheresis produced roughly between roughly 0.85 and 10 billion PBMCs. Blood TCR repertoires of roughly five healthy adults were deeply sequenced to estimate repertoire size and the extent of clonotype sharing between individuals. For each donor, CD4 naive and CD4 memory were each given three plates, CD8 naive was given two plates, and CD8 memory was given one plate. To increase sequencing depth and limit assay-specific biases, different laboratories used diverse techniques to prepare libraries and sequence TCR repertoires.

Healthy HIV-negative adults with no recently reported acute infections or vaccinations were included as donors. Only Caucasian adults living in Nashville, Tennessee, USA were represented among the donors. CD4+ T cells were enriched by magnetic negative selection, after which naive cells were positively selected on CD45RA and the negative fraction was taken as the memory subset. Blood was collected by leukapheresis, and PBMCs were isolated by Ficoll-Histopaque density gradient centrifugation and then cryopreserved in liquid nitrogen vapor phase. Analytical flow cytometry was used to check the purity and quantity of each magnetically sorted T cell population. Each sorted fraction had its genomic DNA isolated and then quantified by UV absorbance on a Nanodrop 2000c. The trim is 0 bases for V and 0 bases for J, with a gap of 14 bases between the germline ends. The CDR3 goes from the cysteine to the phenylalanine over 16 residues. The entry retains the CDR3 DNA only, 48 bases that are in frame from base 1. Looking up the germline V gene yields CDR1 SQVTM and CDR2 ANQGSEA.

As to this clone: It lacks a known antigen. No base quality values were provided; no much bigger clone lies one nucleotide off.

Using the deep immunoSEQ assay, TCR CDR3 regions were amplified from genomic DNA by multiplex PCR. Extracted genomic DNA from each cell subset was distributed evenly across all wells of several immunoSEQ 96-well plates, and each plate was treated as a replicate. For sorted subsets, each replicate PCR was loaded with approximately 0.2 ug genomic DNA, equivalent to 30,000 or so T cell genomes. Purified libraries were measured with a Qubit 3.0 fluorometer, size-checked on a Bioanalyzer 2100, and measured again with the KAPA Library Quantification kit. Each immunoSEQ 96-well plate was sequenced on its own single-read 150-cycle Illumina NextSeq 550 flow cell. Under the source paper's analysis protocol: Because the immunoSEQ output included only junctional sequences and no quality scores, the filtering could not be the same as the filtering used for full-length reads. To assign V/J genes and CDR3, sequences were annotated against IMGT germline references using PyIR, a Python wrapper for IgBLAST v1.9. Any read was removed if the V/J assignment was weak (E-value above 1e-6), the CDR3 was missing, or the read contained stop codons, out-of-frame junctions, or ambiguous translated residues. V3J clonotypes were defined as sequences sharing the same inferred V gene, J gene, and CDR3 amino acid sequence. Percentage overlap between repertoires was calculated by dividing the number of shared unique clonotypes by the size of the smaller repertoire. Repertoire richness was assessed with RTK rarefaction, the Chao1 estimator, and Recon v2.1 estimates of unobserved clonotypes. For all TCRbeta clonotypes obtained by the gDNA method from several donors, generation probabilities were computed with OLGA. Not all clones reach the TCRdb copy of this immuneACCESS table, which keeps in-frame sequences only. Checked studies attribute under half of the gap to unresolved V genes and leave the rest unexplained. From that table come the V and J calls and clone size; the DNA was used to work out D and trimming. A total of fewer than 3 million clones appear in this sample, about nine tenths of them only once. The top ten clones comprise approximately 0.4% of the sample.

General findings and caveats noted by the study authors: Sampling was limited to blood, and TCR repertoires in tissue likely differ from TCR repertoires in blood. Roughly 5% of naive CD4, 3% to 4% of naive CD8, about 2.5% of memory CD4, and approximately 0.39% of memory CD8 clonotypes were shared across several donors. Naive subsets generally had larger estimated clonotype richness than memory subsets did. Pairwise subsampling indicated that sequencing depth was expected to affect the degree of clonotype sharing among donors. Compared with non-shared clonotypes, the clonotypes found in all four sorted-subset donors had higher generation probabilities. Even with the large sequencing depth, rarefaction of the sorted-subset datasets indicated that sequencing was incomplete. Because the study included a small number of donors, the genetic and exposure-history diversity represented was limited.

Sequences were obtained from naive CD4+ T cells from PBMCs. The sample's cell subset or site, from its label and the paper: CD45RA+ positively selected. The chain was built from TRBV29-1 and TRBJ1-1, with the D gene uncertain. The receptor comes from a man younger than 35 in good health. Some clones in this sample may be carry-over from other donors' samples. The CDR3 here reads CSVEDHGWGLNTEAFF. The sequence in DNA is TGCAGCGTTGAAGATCATGGGTGGGGATTGAACACTGAAGCTTTCTTT.